This TCR beta chain came from a study of cytomegalovirus exposure and HLA in healthy donors. Across the whole study: The use of the same platform for the approximately 110 validation repertoires and the approximately 730 first-cohort repertoires was reported by a later analysis. Overall study findings and caveats: According to reports, the classifier identified cytomegalovirus status with high specificity and sensitivity. Under in vitro conditions, three CMV-associated chains were confirmed as specific for CMV antigens.

To note about this clone: As yet, its antigen is unknown.

Sequenced by immunoSEQ multiplex PCR; TCRdb stores in-frame clones only, minus some. The sample lists about 330,000 clones; about nine tenths were seen once. CDR3 length: 14 residues. The germline CDR1 and CDR2 sequences are SGHRS and YFSETQ. Trimming took off 3 bases at V and 6 bases at J, with 15 bases between the two ends. V gene TRBV5-1 combines with J gene TRBJ1-2; possible D gene TRBD1, 6 bases. The sequencing sample was made of PBMCs. This clonotype was sampled from a young woman in good health and CMV-seropositive. The CDR3 nucleotides read TGCGCCAGCAGCTCCGGACAGACCATGGATGGCTACACCTTC. The encoded protein is CASSSGQTMDGYTF.